What follows are 10 T cell receptor beta chains derived from one specimen sequenced in a study of blood T cell repertoires in COVID-19. The method was immunoSEQ multiplex PCR; TCRdb's version includes in-frame clones alone and lacks a portion of them. The data contain fewer than 250,000 clones, nearly 95% of them singletons. Sequencing was done on a sample of peripheral blood. Receptor source: a man aged 25 to 40 with COVID-19, enrolled during active disease.

The chain is built from TRBV7-3 and TRBJ2-2; 8 bases line up with TRBD1. With V trimmed by 2 bases and J by 6 bases, 8 bases remained unmatched. The CDR3 covers 16 residues. Per the germline V gene, CDR1 is SGHTA and CDR2 is FQGTGA. CDR3 loop: CASSLEVRGRAGELFF. In DNA, the CDR3 is TGTGCCAGCAGCTTAGAGGTCAGGGGGCGCGCCGGGGAGCTGTTTTTT.

The genes are TRBV5-6 and TRBJ2-1; TRBD1 aligns across 8 bases. V trimming: 7 bases; J trimming: 7 bases; junction bases outside the gene matches: 7. CDR1 is SGHDT, CDR2 YYEEEE, per germline. This CDR3 has 13 residues. DNA of the CDR3: TGTGCCAGCGGCCGACAGGGGTTGAATGAGCAGTTCTTC. This encodes CASGRQGLNEQFF.

A single count supports this clone. The rearrangement links TRBV6-1 to TRBJ2-7; 7 bases line up with TRBD1. Germline CDR1 MNHNS, CDR2 SASEGT. There are 14 residues in the CDR3. J was trimmed by 3 bases and V by 2 bases; bases with no gene match: 4. CDR3 region: CASSERAGGYEQYF. In nucleotides, the CDR3 is TGTGCCAGCAGTGAACGGGCAGGGGGCTACGAGCAGTACTTC.

This chain links TRBV6-4 with TRBJ2-1; TRBD1 matches at 8 bases. This CDR3 contains 15 residues. CDR1 is MRHNA and CDR2 is SNTAGT in the germline V gene. V shed 2 bases, J shed 10 bases, and the junction held 10 bases outside the gene matches. The CDR3: CASSDQGQGVGEQFF. CDR3 DNA: TGTGCCAGCAGTGACCAAGGACAGGGTGTCGGGGAGCAGTTCTTC.

This clone was found once. The chain recombines TRBV13 with TRBJ1-5, with D unclear. Germline V gives CDR1 PRHDT, CDR2 FYEKMQ (reference sequence). This CDR3 comprises 14 residues. The V gene lost 5 bases and the J gene lost 1 base, with 9 bases spanning the gap. The CDR3 here is CASSLASSNQPQHF. DNA of the CDR3: TGTGCCAGCAGCCTGGCCTCAAGCAATCAGCCCCAGCATTTT.

The chain links TRBV9 to TRBJ2-1; 12 bases fit TRBD2. There are 17 residues in the CDR3. V dropped 3 bases and J dropped 5; count of bases not matched to a gene: 9. CDR1 and CDR2 from the germline V gene are SGDLS and YYNGEE. The CDR3 DNA reads as TGTGCCAGCAGCGAACTAGCGGGGGGCAAACGGGACAATGAGCAGTTCTTC. This codes for CASSELAGGKRDNEQFF.

The chain recombines TRBV28 with TRBJ1-1; 7 nucleotides agree with TRBD1. J lost 1 base, V lost 4 bases, and 3 bases had no gene match. Germline CDR1 is MDHEN and CDR2 is SYDVKM. The CDR3 contains 14 residues. As DNA, the CDR3 is TGTGCCAGCAGTTGGGGACAGTCGAACACTGAAGCTTTCTTT. Protein product: CASSWGQSNTEAFF.

This chain connects TRBV19 to TRBJ1-2, with D tentatively TRBD1 (6 bases). The CDR3 extends over 13 amino acids. In germline, CDR1 is LNHDA, CDR2 SQIVND (reference sequence). V lost 1 base and J lost 8, with 11 bases in between. In nucleotides, the CDR3 is TGTGCCAGTAGTATAGGGACAGCTCTCGGCTACACCTTC. Amino acids: CASSIGTALGYTF.

Worth noting for this clone: Other DNA sequences in this sample translate to the same CDR3. The V and J genes are TRBV28 and TRBJ1-1; the D gene is possibly TRBD1 (6 bases). Germline lookup yields CDR1 MDHEN and CDR2 SYDVKM. Trimming removed 5 bases from V and 1 base from J, with 8 bases in between. The CDR3 spans 13 residues. Here the CDR3 reads CASSTTGNTEAFF. The CDR3 nucleotides read TGTGCCAGCAGTACGACAGGGAACACTGAAGCTTTCTTT.

The V and J genes are TRBV5-1 and TRBJ1-4; no firm D call. V was shortened by 0 bases and J by 6 bases, with 12 bases between the two germline ends. The CDR3 has 15 residues. CDR1 and CDR2 from the germline V gene are SGHRS and YFSETQ. The CDR3 is CASSLATGNHEKLFF. The CDR3 DNA follows: TGCGCCAGCAGCTTGGCCACCGGGAACCATGAAAAACTGTTTTTT.